This T cell receptor (beta chain) derives from a study of blood T cell repertoires in COVID-19. Study-wide context: Samples representing acute and convalescent COVID-19 were sourced from the United States, Italy and Spain. Sample material is recorded as cDNA or gDNA derived from T cells, B-cell-depleted T cells, or PBMCs.

In this sample, this clone turned up once. Original processing notes: The authors estimated nucleated cell counts from reference gene primer amplification. Produced via immunoSEQ multiplex PCR; TCRdb's table is partial and in-frame only. V and J calls and clone size are those listed in that table; D and trimming were worked out from the DNA. The data show about 160,000 clones, 78% seen once. The V end was cut by 0 bases, the J end by 6 bases, with 18 bases between. The CDR3 runs to 18 residues. Germline CDR1 MNHEY, CDR2 SMNVEV (reference sequence). The chain employs TRBV27 and TRBJ1-6; TRBD1 is a possible D gene (6 bases). Sequencing was performed on peripheral blood. The clonotype comes from a woman of 80 years or more with acute or convalescent COVID-19. The CDR3 nucleotides read TGTGCCAGCAGTTTATCAGCACCGCAAAGGGGGTCTAATTCACCCCTCCACTTT. Translation gives CASSLSAPQRGSNSPLHF.